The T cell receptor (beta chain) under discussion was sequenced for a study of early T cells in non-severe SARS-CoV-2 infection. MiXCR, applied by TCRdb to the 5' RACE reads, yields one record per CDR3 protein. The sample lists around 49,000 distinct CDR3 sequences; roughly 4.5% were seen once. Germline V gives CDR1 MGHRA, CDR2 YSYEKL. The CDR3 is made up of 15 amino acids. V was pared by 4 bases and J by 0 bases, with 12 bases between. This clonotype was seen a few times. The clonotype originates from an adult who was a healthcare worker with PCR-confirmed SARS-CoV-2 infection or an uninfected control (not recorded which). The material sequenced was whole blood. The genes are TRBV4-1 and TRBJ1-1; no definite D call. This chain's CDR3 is CASSPSQQMNTEAFF. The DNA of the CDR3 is TGCGCCAGCAGCCCCTCCCAACAGATGAACACTGAAGCTTTCTTT.